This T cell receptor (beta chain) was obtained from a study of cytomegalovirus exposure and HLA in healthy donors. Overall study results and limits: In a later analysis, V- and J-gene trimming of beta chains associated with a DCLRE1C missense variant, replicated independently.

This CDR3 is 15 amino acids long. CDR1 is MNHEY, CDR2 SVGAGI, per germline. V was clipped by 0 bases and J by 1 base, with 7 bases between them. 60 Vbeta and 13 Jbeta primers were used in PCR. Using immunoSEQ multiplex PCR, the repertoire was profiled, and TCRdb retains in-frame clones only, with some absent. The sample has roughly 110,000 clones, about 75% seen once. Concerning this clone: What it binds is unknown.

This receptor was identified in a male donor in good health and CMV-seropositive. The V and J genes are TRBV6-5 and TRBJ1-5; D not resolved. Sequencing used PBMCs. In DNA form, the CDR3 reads TGTGCCAGCAGTTACTCGAGAGGGAGCAATCAGCCCCAGCATTTT. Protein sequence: CASSYSRGSNQPQHF.